This T cell receptor beta chain originates from a study of OX40 agonist ivuxolimab in advanced cancers. CDR3 length: 14 amino acids. V dropped 8 bases and J dropped 8 bases, with 21 bases sitting between them. Germline V lookup: CDR1 MNHNS, CDR2 SASEGT. Measured with immunoSEQ multiplex PCR; TCRdb has only the in-frame clones, and not every one. Here the sample spans roughly 64,000 clones, more than 75% being singletons. This sequence originates from an adult with an advanced solid tumor such as melanoma, head and neck, liver or kidney cancer. The sequences come from CD4+ or CD8+ T cells sorted from blood, collected in a trial of the OX40 agonist ivuxolimab. The genes are TRBV6-1 and TRBJ1-2; maybe TRBD1 (6 bases). The CDR3 DNA sequence: TGTGCCAGCCATGGTGGAGGGGGATTGGGAGGCTACACCTTC. Its translation: CASHGGGGLGGYTF.